The clone carrying this T cell receptor beta chain was counted only a few times. Its specificity is unknown. The authors produced TCR alpha and TCR beta cDNA libraries with sample barcodes and UMIs by 5'RACE using constant-segment primers. TCRdb redid the calling of the 5' RACE reads with MiXCR, one entry per CDR3 protein. The sample comprises a few hundred thousand distinct CDR3 sequences, approximately 29% of which are singletons, and 13% rests with the top ten. The entry originates in a study of T-cell memory formation after mild COVID-19. Study observations and caveats: Pre-infection memory already had some responding clones, implying cross-reactive memory joined. Mainly in CM and EM were contracting CD4+ clones; CD8+ were in EMRA. Second-wave clones with a day 37 peak had unconfirmed SARS-CoV-2 specificity.

This receptor was taken from an adult woman who had mild COVID-19 (a few samples of this study predate the infection). Cell type and time point are not known. Sequencing was performed on PBMCs or a T cell subset sorted from them (not recorded which).

This CDR3 is CASSARTASNQPQHF. CDR3 nucleotide sequence: TGTGCCAGCAGCGCACGGACAGCTAGCAATCAGCCCCAGCATTTT. The rearrangement links TRBV6-1 to TRBJ1-5; possibly TRBD1 for D (6 bases). CDR3 length: 15 amino acids. V was clipped by 6 bases and J by 0 bases, with 12 bases between them. Germline-derived CDR1 and CDR2 are MNHNS and SASEGT.